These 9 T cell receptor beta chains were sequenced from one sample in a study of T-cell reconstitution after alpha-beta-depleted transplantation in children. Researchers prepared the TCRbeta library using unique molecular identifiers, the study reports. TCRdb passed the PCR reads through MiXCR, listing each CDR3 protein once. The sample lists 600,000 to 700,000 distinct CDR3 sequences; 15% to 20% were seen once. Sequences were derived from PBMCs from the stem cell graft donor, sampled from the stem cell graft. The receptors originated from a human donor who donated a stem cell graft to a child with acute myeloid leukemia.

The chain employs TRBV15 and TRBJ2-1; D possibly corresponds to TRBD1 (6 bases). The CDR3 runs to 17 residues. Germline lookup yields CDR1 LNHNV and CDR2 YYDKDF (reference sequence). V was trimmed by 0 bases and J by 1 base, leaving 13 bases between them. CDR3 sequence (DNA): TGTGCCACCAGCAGAGAGCCCCGAACAGGGTCCTACAATGAGCAGTTCTTC. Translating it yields CATSREPRTGSYNEQFF.

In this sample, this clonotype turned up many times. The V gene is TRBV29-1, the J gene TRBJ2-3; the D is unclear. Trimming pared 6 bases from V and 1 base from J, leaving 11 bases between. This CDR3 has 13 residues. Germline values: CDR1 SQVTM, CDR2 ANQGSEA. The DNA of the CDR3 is TGCAGCGTGGTCCCAGTTGGCACAGATACGCAGTATTTT. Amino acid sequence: CSVVPVGTDTQYF.

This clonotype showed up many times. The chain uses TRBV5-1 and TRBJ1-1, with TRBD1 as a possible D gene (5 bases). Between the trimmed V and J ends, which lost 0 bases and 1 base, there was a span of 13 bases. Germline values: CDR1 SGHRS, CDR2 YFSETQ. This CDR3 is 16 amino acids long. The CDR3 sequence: CASSLVPGIENTEAFF. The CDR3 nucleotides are TGCGCCAGCAGCTTGGTCCCAGGGATTGAGAACACTGAAGCTTTCTTT. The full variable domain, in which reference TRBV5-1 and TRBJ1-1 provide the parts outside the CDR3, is KAGVTQTPRYLIKTRGQQVTLSCSPISGHRSVSWYQQTPGQGLQFLFEYFSETQRNKGNFPGRFSGRQFSNSRSEMNVSTLELGDSALYLCASSLVPGIENTEAFFGQGTRLTVV.

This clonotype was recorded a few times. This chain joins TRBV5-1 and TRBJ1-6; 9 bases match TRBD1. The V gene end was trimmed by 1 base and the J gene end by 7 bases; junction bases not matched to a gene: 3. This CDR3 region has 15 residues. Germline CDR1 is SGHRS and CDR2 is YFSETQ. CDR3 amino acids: CASSLKDRGNSPLHF. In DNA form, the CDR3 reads TGCGCCAGCAGCTTGAAGGACAGGGGAAATTCACCCCTCCACTTT.

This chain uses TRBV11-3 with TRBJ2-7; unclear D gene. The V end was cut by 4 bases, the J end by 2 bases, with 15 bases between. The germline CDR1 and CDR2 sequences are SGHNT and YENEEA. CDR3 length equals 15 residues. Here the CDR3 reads CASSSKAAVPYEQYF. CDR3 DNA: TGTGCCAGCAGCTCTAAAGCCGCCGTCCCCTACGAGCAGTACTTC.

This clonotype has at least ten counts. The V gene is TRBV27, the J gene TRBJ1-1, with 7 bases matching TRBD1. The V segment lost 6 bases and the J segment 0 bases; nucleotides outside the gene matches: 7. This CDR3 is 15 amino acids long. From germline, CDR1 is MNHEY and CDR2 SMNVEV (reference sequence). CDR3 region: CASSPRGAVNTEAFF. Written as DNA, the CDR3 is TGTGCCAGCAGCCCCAGGGGGGCCGTGAACACTGAAGCTTTCTTT.

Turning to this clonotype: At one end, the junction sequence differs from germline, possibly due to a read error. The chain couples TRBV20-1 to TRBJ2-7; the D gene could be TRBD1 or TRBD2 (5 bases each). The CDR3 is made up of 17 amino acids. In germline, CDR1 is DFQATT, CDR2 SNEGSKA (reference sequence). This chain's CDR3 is CCARDFLGRRSSYEQYF. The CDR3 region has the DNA TGCTGTGCTAGAGATTTTCTGGGACGGAGGAGCTCCTACGAGCAGTACTTC.

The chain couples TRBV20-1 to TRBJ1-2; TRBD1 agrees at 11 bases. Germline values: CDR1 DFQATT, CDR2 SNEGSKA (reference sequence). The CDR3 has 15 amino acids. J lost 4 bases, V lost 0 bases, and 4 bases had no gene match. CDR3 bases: TGCAGTGCTAGAGAACGGACAGGGGGCATCTATGGCTACACCTTC. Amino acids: CSARERTGGIYGYTF.

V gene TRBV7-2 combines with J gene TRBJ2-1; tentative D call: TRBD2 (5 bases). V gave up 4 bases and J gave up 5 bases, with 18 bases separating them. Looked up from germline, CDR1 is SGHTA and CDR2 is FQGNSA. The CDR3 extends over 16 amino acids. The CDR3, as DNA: TGTGCCAGCAGCTCCGCCACGGGGAGAAGCAACAATGAGCAGTTCTTC. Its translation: CASSSATGRSNNEQFF.